This entry features one T cell receptor (beta chain) sequence. Its specificity is not known. The V gene's germline CDR1 is MNHNS and CDR2 SASEGT. CDR3 size: 11 residues. The V gene lost 6 bases and the J gene lost 5 bases, with 7 bases spanning the gap. Clones were read by immunoSEQ multiplex PCR, and TCRdb kept only the in-frame ones, dropping some. In the table there are around 14,000 clones, around 80% of which are singletons. Time point in this sample: roughly 9-day in vitro stimulation with candidate neoantigen peptide 5. The data stem from a study of PD-1 blockade in mismatch repair-deficient tumors.

This clonotype was obtained from an adult with mismatch repair-deficient cancer. The starting material was cells cultured in vitro, obtained from a patient treated with pembrolizumab. The chain has TRBV6-1 and TRBJ1-1, with D hard to call. CDR3 in amino acids: CASRTHTEAFF. Written as DNA, the CDR3 is TGTGCCAGCAGGACTCATACTGAAGCTTTCTTT.